This TCR beta chain was identified during a study of blood T cells in healthy people across ages. About the study: About one barcoded beta molecule was captured per two T cells (by template switching).

For the second PCR, which ran for roughly 7 to 11 cycles, a sample-barcoded 5' primer and a J-beta primer mix were used. TCRdb redid the calling of the 5' RACE reads with MiXCR, one entry per CDR3 protein. The sample holds a few hundred thousand distinct CDR3 sequences, roughly half seen once. Germline CDR1 MNHEY, CDR2 SVGAGI. This CDR3 is built from 15 residues. Germline trimming cut 4 bases from V and 9 bases from J; bases unmatched to any gene: 11. This clonotype was seen at least ten times. The sequence was obtained from a man aged 55 to 70 in good health. This sequence joins TRBV6-5 and TRBJ2-1; TRBD2 matches at 8 bases. Sequencing was done on a sample of blood. In nucleotides, the CDR3 is TGTGCCAGCAGTTTTGGTTCGGGAGGGTTTGGTGAGCAGTTCTTC. Protein product: CASSFGSGGFGEQFF.